The table lists the clone carrying this T cell receptor (beta chain) with a count of one. The CDR3 covers 15 residues. In germline, CDR1 is SGHVS, CDR2 FQNEAQ. With V trimmed by 4 bases and J by 7 bases, 11 bases remained unmatched. The data were produced by immunoSEQ multiplex PCR, yet TCRdb's version contains in-frame clones alone and is incomplete. The sample contains approximately 500,000 clones, around 73% of which appear only once. The entry originates in a study of shared clonotypes between healthy human individuals. The sequence was obtained from a woman aged 35 to 49 in good health. Some clones in this sample may be carry-over from other donors' samples. Material for sequencing was PBMCs. The rearrangement joins TRBV7-8 to TRBJ2-5, with 8 positions matching TRBD2. The CDR3 DNA reads TGTGCCAGCAGCTCGGCCGGGGGGGCGAGAGGGACCCAGTACTTC. This sequence encodes CASSSAGGARGTQYF.